This T cell receptor beta chain comes out of a study of shared clonotypes between healthy human individuals. Overall study context: Donor ages ranged 18 to 49 years: two women, a few men. Study-level findings and limits: Limitation of the genetic and exposure-history diversity represented came from the few donors.

Generated by immunoSEQ multiplex PCR, the TCRdb table keeps only in-frame clones and is missing some. The sample holds 500,000 to 650,000 clones, 70% to 80% seen once. The V gene end was trimmed by 6 bases and the J gene end by 4 bases; junction bases not matched to a gene: 3. This CDR3 region has 15 residues. Germline V gene data show CDR1 as LGHNA and CDR2 as YNFKEQ. Note on this clone: Its target is unknown.

The TCR originated in a woman aged 40-49 years in good health. Some clones in this sample may be carry-over from other donors' samples. The chain combines TRBV4-2 with TRBJ2-2, with 12 bases fitting TRBD1. The sequenced sample consisted of PBMCs. CDR3 region: CASRRDRGLTGELFF. The DNA of the CDR3 is TGTGCCAGCAGGCGGGACAGGGGGCTCACCGGGGAGCTGTTTTTT.